The entry below gives a single T cell receptor (beta chain) sequence along with its context. The source of the sample is a study of CD8 T cells in Susac syndrome. An amount of RNA that ranged from roughly 0.5 to 1 ug was reverse transcribed with random hexamers. The immunoSEQ assay covered 54 Vbeta and 13 Jbeta segments for CDR3. MiXCR was run by TCRdb on the immunoSEQ multiplex PCR reads, yielding one entry per CDR3 protein. The sample yields approximately 230,000 distinct CDR3 sequences, 93% seen once. TCR beta sequencing was performed on blood CD8+ and CD4+ T cells. TEMRA cells were enriched by FACS, and CD4+ and CD8+ T cells were negatively isolated. The germline V and J ends were trimmed by 7 bases and 3 bases, with 15 bases remaining between them. Germline CDR1 reads SEHNR; CDR2 reads FQNEAQ (reference sequence). The CDR3 sequence is 14 residues long.

This TCR was sampled from a human donor with multiple sclerosis. The chain couples TRBV7-9 to TRBJ2-5, with TRBD1 as a possible D gene (5 bases). Input material: CD4+ T cells from PBMCs. DNA of the CDR3: TGTGCCAGCACCAAGGCGGCAGGGAAAGAGACCCAGTACTTC. Protein sequence: CASTKAAGKETQYF.